The clone carrying this T cell receptor (beta chain) appeared a few times. Antigen unknown. This table comes from immunoSEQ multiplex PCR, and its TCRdb copy is limited to in-frame clones, with some not included. Of roughly 85,000 clones in the sample, 80% to 95% were seen once. The entry originates in a study of graft-versus-host responses after intestinal transplantation. Study summary: Recipients underwent multivisceral, liver-intestinal, or isolated intestinal transplants. General observations from the study: Early declines in HvG clones that occurred post-transplant were associated with peak circulating GvH clone levels.

V shed 0 bases, J shed 3 bases, and the junction held 3 bases outside the gene matches. The V gene's germline CDR1 is MNHEY and CDR2 SVGAGI. The CDR3 has 15 residues. The chain is built from TRBV6-5 and TRBJ2-7; the match to TRBD1 covers 9 bases. The TCR originated in a human donor who was the organ donor for an intestinal transplant. The sample was unstimulated CD8+ T cells sorted from spleen or lymph node cells, taken before transplant. CDR3 DNA: TGTGCCAGCAGTTACTCCCGGACAGGGGACTACGAGCAGTACTTC. This encodes CASSYSRTGDYEQYF.